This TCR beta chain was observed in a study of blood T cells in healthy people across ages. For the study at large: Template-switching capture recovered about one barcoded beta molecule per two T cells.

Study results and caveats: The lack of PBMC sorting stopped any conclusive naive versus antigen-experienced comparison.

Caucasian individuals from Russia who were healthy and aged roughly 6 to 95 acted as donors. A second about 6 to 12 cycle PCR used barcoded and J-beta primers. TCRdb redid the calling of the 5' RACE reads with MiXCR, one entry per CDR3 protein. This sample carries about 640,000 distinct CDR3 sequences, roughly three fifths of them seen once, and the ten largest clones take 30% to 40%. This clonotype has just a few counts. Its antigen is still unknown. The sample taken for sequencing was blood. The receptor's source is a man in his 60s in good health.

This CDR3 is CASSFQGAPSYEQYF. The CDR3 bases are TGTGCCAGCAGTTTCCAGGGGGCCCCCTCCTACGAGCAGTACTTC. This chain joins TRBV12-3 or TRBV12-4 and TRBJ2-7; TRBD1 matches at 8 bases. The junction had 4 bases not matched to a gene; V was cut back by 3 bases and J by 0 bases. This CDR3 has 15 residues.